The rows below give T cell receptor beta chains drawn from one sample of a study of T cell responses to AZD1222 COVID-19 vaccine. This table comes from immunoSEQ multiplex PCR, and its TCRdb copy is limited to in-frame clones, with some not included. The repertoire includes 200,000 or so clones, about nine tenths of them detected once, and roughly 0.99% sits in the top ten. This sample comprised peripheral blood, obtained on day 0 of AZD1222 vaccination. These receptors originate from an adult in good health. Both conserved end residues are part of each CDR3. Each record gives: J gene, clone size, V gene, D gene, CDR3 protein, CDR3 DNA. The D gene is left open where the match is weak. Where a row states a size, it is once, few, many or the class of an expanded clone; other rows omit it.

J: TRBJ2-7
size: .
V: TRBV4-1
D: TRBD1
CDR3: CASSPRTGYYEQYF
DNA: TGCGCCAGCAGCCCCCGGACAGGTTACTACGAGCAGTACTTC

J: TRBJ2-1
size: .
V: TRBV27
D: TRBD2
CDR3: CASSPLTSGAGHEQFF
DNA: TGTGCCAGCAGTCCATTAACTAGCGGAGCCGGACATGAGCAGTTCTTC

J: TRBJ2-2
size: .
V: TRBV28
D: TRBD1
CDR3: CASQTGQGNTGELFF
DNA: TGTGCCAGCCAGACGGGACAGGGGAACACCGGGGAGCTGTTTTTT

J: TRBJ1-5
size: few
V: TRBV9
D: .
CDR3: CASSLMGDSNQPQHF
DNA: TGTGCCAGCAGTCTCATGGGGGATAGCAATCAGCCCCAGCATTTT

J: TRBJ2-7
size: .
V: TRBV19
D: TRBD2
CDR3: CASSIAKTSKSEQYF
DNA: TGTGCCAGTAGTATAGCGAAGACTAGCAAGAGTGAGCAGTACTTC

J: TRBJ2-5
size: .
V: TRBV4-2
D: TRBD2
CDR3: CASSQGTSGRIQETQYF
DNA: TGTGCCAGCAGCCAAGGGACTAGCGGGAGGATTCAAGAGACCCAGTACTTC

J: TRBJ1-1
size: .
V: TRBV27
D: .
CDR3: CASSFGPGAWTEAFF
DNA: TGTGCCAGCAGTTTTGGTCCAGGGGCCTGGACTGAAGCTTTCTTT

J: TRBJ1-2
size: .
V: TRBV7-9
D: TRBD1
CDR3: CASSSSGGTAYGYTF
DNA: TGTGCCAGCAGCTCTTCCGGGGGGACAGCTTATGGCTACACCTTC

J: TRBJ1-6
size: .
V: TRBV7-8
D: .
CDR3: CASSLDPGGSNSPLHF
DNA: TGTGCCAGCAGCTTAGACCCGGGGGGGTCCAATTCACCCCTCCACTTT

J: TRBJ2-1
size: .
V: TRBV5-1
D: .
CDR3: CASSPVADSYNEQFF
DNA: TGCGCCAGCAGTCCAGTAGCGGACTCCTACAATGAGCAGTTCTTC

J: TRBJ2-1
size: .
V: TRBV7-6
D: TRBD1
CDR3: CASSLGQGTGGSGEQFF
DNA: TGTGCCAGCAGCTTAGGGCAAGGGACAGGGGGTTCGGGTGAGCAGTTCTTC

J: TRBJ1-3
size: once
V: TRBV7-9
D: TRBD1
CDR3: CASSWDSVSGNTIYF
DNA: TGTGCCAGCAGTTGGGACAGCGTCTCTGGAAACACCATATATTTT

J: TRBJ1-5
size: .
V: TRBV19
D: .
CDR3: CASSIAGGRNNQPQHF
DNA: TGTGCCAGTAGTATCGCCGGTGGCAGGAACAATCAGCCCCAGCATTTT

J: TRBJ1-5
size: .
V: TRBV19
D: TRBD1
CDR3: CASKTRGLNSNQPQHF
DNA: TGTGCCAGCAAGACCAGGGGGTTGAATAGCAATCAGCCCCAGCATTTT

J: TRBJ2-7
size: .
V: TRBV27
D: TRBD1
CDR3: CASAPTRDRGTYEQYF
DNA: TGTGCCAGCGCTCCCACTCGGGACAGGGGGACCTACGAGCAGTACTTC

J: TRBJ2-7
size: .
V: TRBV15
D: .
CDR3: CATSRDQAASYEQYF
DNA: TGTGCCACCAGCAGAGATCAGGCGGCTTCCTACGAGCAGTACTTC

J: TRBJ2-7
size: .
V: TRBV29-1
D: .
CDR3: CSVEAGTYEQYF
DNA: TGCAGCGTTGAGGCAGGGACGTACGAGCAGTACTTC

J: TRBJ2-1
size: .
V: TRBV5-1
D: .
CDR3: CASSLASGYEGSYNEQFF
DNA: TGCGCCAGCAGCTTGGCTTCCGGCTATGAGGGCTCCTACAATGAGCAGTTCTTC

J: TRBJ1-2
size: .
V: TRBV19
D: .
CDR3: CASSIGATLDYGYTF
DNA: TGTGCCAGTAGTATAGGTGCGACATTGGACTATGGCTACACCTTC

J: TRBJ1-2
size: .
V: TRBV27
D: .
CDR3: CASSSWGGDGYTF
DNA: TGTGCCAGCAGTTCCTGGGGGGGGGATGGCTACACCTTC

J: TRBJ2-2
size: .
V: TRBV10-3
D: .
CDR3: CAMRGGTQNTGELFF
DNA: TGTGCCATGCGAGGCGGGACCCAGAACACCGGGGAGCTGTTTTTT

J: TRBJ2-7
size: .
V: TRBV6-5
D: TRBD1
CDR3: CASSYADRAFYEQYF
DNA: TGTGCCAGCAGTTACGCCGACAGGGCTTTTTACGAGCAGTACTTC

J: TRBJ1-1
size: .
V: TRBV4-3
D: .
CDR3: CASSQGGTGNTEAFF
DNA: TGCGCCAGCAGCCAAGGAGGAACAGGTAACACTGAAGCTTTCTTT

J: TRBJ1-6
size: .
V: TRBV12-3/TRBV12-4
D: TRBD1
CDR3: CASSVSGGAPLHF
DNA: TGTGCCAGCAGTGTTTCAGGGGGCGCACCCCTCCACTTT

J: TRBJ1-5
size: .
V: TRBV6-6
D: .
CDR3: CASSYSSNQPQHF
DNA: TGTGCCAGCAGTTACTCCAGCAATCAGCCCCAGCATTTT

J: TRBJ2-3
size: .
V: TRBV5-1
D: .
CDR3: CASRPRGSTVDTQYF
DNA: TGCGCCAGCCGACCGCGTGGCTCGACGGTTGATACGCAGTATTTT

J: TRBJ2-5
size: .
V: TRBV7-9
D: .
CDR3: CASSSISENQETQYF
DNA: TGTGCCAGCAGTTCCATCTCGGAGAACCAAGAGACCCAGTACTTC

J: TRBJ1-2
size: .
V: TRBV7-2
D: .
CDR3: CASSHGGWGANYGYTF
DNA: TGTGCCAGCAGCCACGGGGGATGGGGGGCCAACTATGGCTACACCTTC

J: TRBJ1-6
size: .
V: TRBV4-3
D: .
CDR3: CASSQKPTGSADPSPLHF
DNA: TGCGCCAGCAGCCAAAAACCTACGGGTTCGGCCGACCCTTCACCCCTCCACTTT

J: TRBJ2-7
size: .
V: TRBV27
D: TRBD2
CDR3: CASSLGLDTTYEQYF
DNA: TGTGCCAGCAGTTTAGGACTAGACACTACCTACGAGCAGTACTTC

J: TRBJ1-4
size: .
V: TRBV7-9
D: .
CDR3: CASSLVTGQKLFF
DNA: TGTGCCAGCAGCTTAGTAACTGGTCAAAAACTGTTTTTT

J: TRBJ2-1
size: .
V: TRBV18
D: .
CDR3: CASSPIRSNEQFF
DNA: TGTGCCAGCTCACCTATCCGGAGCAATGAGCAGTTCTTC

J: TRBJ1-5
size: .
V: TRBV7-2
D: TRBD1
CDR3: CASSSWTGDLPQHF
DNA: TGTGCCAGCAGCAGTTGGACAGGGGACCTGCCCCAGCATTTT

J: TRBJ2-7
size: .
V: TRBV7-2
D: TRBD2
CDR3: CASSPRGTSGRNSYEQYF
DNA: TGTGCCAGCAGCCCCCGGGGGACTAGCGGGAGGAACAGCTACGAGCAGTACTTC

J: TRBJ2-1
size: .
V: TRBV28
D: .
CDR3: CASSSTQAGNNEQFF
DNA: TGTGCCAGCAGTTCGACACAAGCCGGGAACAATGAGCAGTTCTTC

J: TRBJ2-3
size: .
V: TRBV5-6
D: .
CDR3: CASSLWSADTQYF
DNA: TGTGCCAGCAGCTTGTGGTCGGCAGATACGCAGTATTTT

J: TRBJ2-7
size: .
V: TRBV11-3
D: TRBD2
CDR3: CASSPRVGGIGYEQYF
DNA: TGTGCCAGCAGCCCGCGGGTGGGAGGGATAGGGTACGAGCAGTACTTC

J: TRBJ2-4
size: .
V: TRBV4-2
D: TRBD2
CDR3: CASSPGSGGASGAKNIQYF
DNA: TGTGCCAGCAGCCCAGGGAGCGGGGGGGCCTCCGGAGCCAAAAACATTCAGTACTTC

J: TRBJ2-7
size: .
V: TRBV9
D: .
CDR3: CASSVEDATYEQYF
DNA: TGTGCCAGCAGCGTAGAGGACGCCACCTACGAGCAGTACTTC

J: TRBJ2-1
size: .
V: TRBV9
D: TRBD2
CDR3: CASSAELAGGYNEQFF
DNA: TGTGCCAGCAGCGCGGAACTAGCGGGGGGTTACAATGAGCAGTTCTTC

J: TRBJ2-1
size: .
V: TRBV5-5
D: .
CDR3: CASSFWQSSYNEQFF
DNA: TGTGCCAGCAGCTTTTGGCAGAGCTCCTACAATGAGCAGTTCTTC

J: TRBJ2-7
size: .
V: TRBV5-1
D: TRBD1
CDR3: CASSPDRGSYEQYF
DNA: TGCGCCAGCAGCCCAGACAGGGGATCCTACGAGCAGTACTTC

J: TRBJ1-1
size: .
V: TRBV4-3
D: .
CDR3: CASSQILSKNTEAFF
DNA: TGCGCCAGCAGCCAAATCTTGTCGAAGAACACTGAAGCTTTCTTT

J: TRBJ1-1
size: .
V: TRBV15
D: .
CDR3: CATSRVKNTEAFF
DNA: TGTGCCACCAGCAGAGTTAAGAACACTGAAGCTTTCTTT

J: TRBJ2-3
size: .
V: TRBV25-1
D: TRBD1
CDR3: CASSAGGTGHTDTQYF
DNA: TGTGCCAGCAGTGCAGGAGGGACAGGACACACAGATACGCAGTATTTT

J: TRBJ2-7
size: .
V: TRBV28
D: .
CDR3: CASSLPHGGLDQYF
DNA: TGTGCCAGCAGTCTGCCACATGGGGGTCTTGATCAGTACTTC

J: TRBJ2-5
size: .
V: TRBV24-1
D: .
CDR3: CATSDADSQETQYF
DNA: TGTGCCACCAGTGACGCCGACAGCCAAGAGACCCAGTACTTC

J: TRBJ1-6
size: .
V: TRBV4-3
D: .
CDR3: CASSQVGGGSSYNSPLHF
DNA: TGCGCCAGCAGCCAAGTAGGGGGGGGGAGCTCCTATAATTCACCCCTCCACTTT

J: TRBJ1-5
size: .
V: TRBV7-2
D: .
CDR3: CASSLAGDQPQHF
DNA: TGTGCCAGCAGCTTAGCGGGGGATCAGCCCCAGCATTTT

J: TRBJ2-1
size: .
V: TRBV25-1
D: .
CDR3: CASSDRSYNEQFF
DNA: TGTGCCAGCAGTGACAGATCCTACAATGAGCAGTTCTTC

J: TRBJ1-5
size: .
V: TRBV18
D: TRBD1
CDR3: CASSPGQINQPQHF
DNA: TGTGCCAGCTCACCGGGACAGATTAATCAGCCCCAGCATTTT

J: TRBJ1-1
size: .
V: TRBV7-9
D: .
CDR3: CASSLLQGPYTEAFF
DNA: TGTGCCAGCAGCCTCTTGCAGGGGCCTTACACTGAAGCTTTCTTT

J: TRBJ2-3
size: .
V: TRBV10-2
D: .
CDR3: CASSEGRQDTQYF
DNA: TGCGCCAGCAGTGAGGGAAGACAGGACACGCAGTATTTT

J: TRBJ2-7
size: .
V: TRBV29-1
D: .
CDR3: CSVVGPYEQYF
DNA: TGCAGCGTTGTGGGGCCCTACGAGCAGTACTTC

J: TRBJ1-4
size: .
V: TRBV7-8
D: .
CDR3: CASSDRRVTNEKLFF
DNA: TGTGCCAGCAGCGACCGAAGGGTCACTAATGAAAAACTGTTTTTT